The entry below describes one T cell receptor (beta chain). Its target is not known. The sample originates from a study of vaccination effects on CD4 cells after COVID-19. Sequencing used immunoSEQ multiplex PCR; TCRdb keeps in-frame clones, though not all of them. This table holds roughly 24,000 clones, roughly 73% found once. The V end was cut by 6 bases, the J end by 8 bases, with 17 bases between. The CDR3 sequence is 14 residues long. Per the germline V gene, CDR1 is MDHEN and CDR2 is SYDVKM. Under the ViraFEST assay, PBMC were stimulated with viral peptide pools so that antigen-specific CD4+ T cells expanded. Sequencing was performed afterwards. Having been cultured for around ten days, the cells underwent CD4+ T cell isolation. Participants received two doses of either the BNT162b2 or mRNA-1273 vaccine.

The chain employs TRBV28 and TRBJ1-3; D gene ambiguous. The sequence came from a human donor who received a COVID-19 vaccine. Sample: CD4+ T cells from PBMCs cultured with HCoV-NL63 spike peptides, taken after COVID-19 vaccination. The CDR3, as DNA: TGTGCCAGCAGCGCACCCGGGCTACGAGACACCATATATTTT. Translating it yields CASSAPGLRDTIYF.